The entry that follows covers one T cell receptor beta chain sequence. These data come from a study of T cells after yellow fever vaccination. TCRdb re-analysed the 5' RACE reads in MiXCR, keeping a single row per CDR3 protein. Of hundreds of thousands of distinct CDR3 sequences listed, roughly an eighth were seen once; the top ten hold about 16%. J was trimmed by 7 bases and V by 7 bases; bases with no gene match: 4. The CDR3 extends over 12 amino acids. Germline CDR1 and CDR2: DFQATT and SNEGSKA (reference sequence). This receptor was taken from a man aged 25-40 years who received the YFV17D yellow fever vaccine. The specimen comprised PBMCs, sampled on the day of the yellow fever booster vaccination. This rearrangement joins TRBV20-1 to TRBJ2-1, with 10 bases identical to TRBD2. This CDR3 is CSGAGGSNEQFF. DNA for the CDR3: TGCAGTGGAGCGGGAGGGTCAAATGAGCAGTTCTTC.